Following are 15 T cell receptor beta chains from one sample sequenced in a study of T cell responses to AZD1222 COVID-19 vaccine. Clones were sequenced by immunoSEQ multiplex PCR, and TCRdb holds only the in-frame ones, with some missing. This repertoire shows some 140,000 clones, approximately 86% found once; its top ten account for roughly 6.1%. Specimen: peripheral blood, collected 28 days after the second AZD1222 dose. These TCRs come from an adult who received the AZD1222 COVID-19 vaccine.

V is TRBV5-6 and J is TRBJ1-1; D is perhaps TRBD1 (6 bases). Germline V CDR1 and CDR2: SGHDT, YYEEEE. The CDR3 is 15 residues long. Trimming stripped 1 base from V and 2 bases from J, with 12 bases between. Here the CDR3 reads CASSLWGPLNTEAFF. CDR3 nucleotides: TGTGCCAGCAGCTTGTGGGGGCCCTTAAACACTGAAGCTTTCTTT.

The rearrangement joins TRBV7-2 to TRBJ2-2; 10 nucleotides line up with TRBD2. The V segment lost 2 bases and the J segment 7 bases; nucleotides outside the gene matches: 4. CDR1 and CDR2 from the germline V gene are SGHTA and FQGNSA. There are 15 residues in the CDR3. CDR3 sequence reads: CASSLLASGGGELFF. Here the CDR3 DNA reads TGTGCCAGCAGCTTACTTGCTAGCGGGGGCGGGGAGCTGTTTTTT.

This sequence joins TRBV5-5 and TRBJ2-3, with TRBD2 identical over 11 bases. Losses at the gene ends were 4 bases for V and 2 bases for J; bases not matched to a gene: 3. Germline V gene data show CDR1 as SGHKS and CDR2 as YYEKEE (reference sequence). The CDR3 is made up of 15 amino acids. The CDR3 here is CASSPSGGTTDTQYF. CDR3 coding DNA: TGTGCCAGCAGCCCTAGCGGGGGGACCACAGATACGCAGTATTTT. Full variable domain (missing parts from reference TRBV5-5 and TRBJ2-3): DAGVTQSPTHLIKTRGQQVTLRCSPISGHKSVSWYQQVLGQGPQFIFQYYEKEERGRGNFPDRFSARQFPNYSSELNVNALLLGDSALYLCASSPSGGTTDTQYFGPGTRLTVL.

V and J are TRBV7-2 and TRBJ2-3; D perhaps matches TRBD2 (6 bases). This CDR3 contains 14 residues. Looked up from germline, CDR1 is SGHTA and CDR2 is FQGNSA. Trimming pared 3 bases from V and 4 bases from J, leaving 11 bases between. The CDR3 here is CASSFRGTPDTQYF. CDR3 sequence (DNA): TGTGCCAGCAGCTTTCGGGGGACCCCAGATACGCAGTATTTT.

The CDR3 nucleotides read TGTGCCAGCAGTATTGGGACCGTCCGGAGCTACACCTTC. Translated: CASSIGTVRSYTF. The chain recombines TRBV12-3 or TRBV12-4 with TRBJ1-2, with D possibly TRBD1 on 5 matching bases. The CDR3 loop spans 13 amino acids. Trimming pared 5 bases from V and 9 bases from J, leaving 16 bases between.

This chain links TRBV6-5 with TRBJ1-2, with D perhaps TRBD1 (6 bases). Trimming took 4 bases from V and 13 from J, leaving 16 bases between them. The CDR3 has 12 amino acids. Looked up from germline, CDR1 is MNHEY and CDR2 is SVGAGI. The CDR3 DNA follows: TGTGCCAGCAGTTCCCCCCCGACAGGTCCCACCTTC. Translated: CASSSPPTGPTF.

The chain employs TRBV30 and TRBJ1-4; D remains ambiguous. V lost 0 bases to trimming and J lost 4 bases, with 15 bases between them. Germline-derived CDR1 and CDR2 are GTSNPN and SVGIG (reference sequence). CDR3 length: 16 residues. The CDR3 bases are TGTGCCTGGAGTGTACACCGAGCAACCCATAATGAAAAACTGTTTTTT. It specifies CAWSVHRATHNEKLFF.

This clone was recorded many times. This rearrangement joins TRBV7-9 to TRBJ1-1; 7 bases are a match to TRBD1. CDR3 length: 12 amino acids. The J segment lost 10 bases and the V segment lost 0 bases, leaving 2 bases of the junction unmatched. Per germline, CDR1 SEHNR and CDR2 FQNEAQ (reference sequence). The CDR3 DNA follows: TGTGCCAGCAGCTTAGCGCAGGGGGGAGCTTTCTTT. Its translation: CASSLAQGGAFF.

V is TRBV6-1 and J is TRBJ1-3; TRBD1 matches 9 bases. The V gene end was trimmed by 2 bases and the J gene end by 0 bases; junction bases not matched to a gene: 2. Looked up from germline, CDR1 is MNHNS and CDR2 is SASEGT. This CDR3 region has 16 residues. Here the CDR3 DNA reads TGTGCCAGCAGTGAACCGGGACAGGGCTCTGGAAACACCATATATTTT. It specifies CASSEPGQGSGNTIYF.

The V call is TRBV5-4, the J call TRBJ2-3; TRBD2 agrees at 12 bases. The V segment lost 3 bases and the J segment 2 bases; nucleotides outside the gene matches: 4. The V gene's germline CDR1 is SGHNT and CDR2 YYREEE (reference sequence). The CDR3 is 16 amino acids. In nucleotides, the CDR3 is TGTGCCAGCAGCTCCGGGACTAGCGGGTACACAGATACGCAGTATTTT. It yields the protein CASSSGTSGYTDTQYF.

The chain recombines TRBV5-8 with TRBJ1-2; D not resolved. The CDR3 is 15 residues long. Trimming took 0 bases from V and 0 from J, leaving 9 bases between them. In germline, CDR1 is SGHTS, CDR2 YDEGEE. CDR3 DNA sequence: TGTGCCAGCAGCTTGGGGCAGCTAACTAACTATGGCTACACCTTC. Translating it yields CASSLGQLTNYGYTF. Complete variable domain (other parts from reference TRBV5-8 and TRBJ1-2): EAGVTQSPTHLIKTRGQQATLRCSPISGHTSVYWYQQALGLGLQFLLWYDEGEERNRGNFPPRFSGRQFPNYSSELNVNALELEDSALYLCASSLGQLTNYGYTFGSGTRLTVV.

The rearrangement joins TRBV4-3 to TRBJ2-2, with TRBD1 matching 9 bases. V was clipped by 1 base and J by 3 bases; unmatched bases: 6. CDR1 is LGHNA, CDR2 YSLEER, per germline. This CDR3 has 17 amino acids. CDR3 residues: CASSQVRTGDDTGELFF. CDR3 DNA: TGCGCCAGCAGCCAAGTCAGGACAGGGGACGACACCGGGGAGCTGTTTTTT.

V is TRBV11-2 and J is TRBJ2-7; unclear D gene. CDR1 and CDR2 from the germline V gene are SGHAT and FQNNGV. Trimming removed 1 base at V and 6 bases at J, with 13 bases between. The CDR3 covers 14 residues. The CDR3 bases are TGTGCCAGCAGCTTAGGTCGTGCCGTGGGCGAGCAGTACTTC. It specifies CASSLGRAVGEQYF.

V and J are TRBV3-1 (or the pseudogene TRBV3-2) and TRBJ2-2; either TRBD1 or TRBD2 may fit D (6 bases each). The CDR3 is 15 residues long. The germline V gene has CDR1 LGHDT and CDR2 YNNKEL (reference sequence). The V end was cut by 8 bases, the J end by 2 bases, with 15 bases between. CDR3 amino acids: CASRGRAGNTGELFF. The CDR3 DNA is TGTGCCAGCCGGGGGCGCGCAGGAAACACCGGGGAGCTGTTTTTT.

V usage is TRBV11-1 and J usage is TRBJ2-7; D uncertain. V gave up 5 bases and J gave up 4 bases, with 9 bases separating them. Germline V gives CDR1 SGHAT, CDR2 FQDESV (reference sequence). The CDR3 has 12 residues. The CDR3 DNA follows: TGTGCCAGCAGCCTGGACCTTTACGAGCAGTACTTC. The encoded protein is CASSLDLYEQYF.